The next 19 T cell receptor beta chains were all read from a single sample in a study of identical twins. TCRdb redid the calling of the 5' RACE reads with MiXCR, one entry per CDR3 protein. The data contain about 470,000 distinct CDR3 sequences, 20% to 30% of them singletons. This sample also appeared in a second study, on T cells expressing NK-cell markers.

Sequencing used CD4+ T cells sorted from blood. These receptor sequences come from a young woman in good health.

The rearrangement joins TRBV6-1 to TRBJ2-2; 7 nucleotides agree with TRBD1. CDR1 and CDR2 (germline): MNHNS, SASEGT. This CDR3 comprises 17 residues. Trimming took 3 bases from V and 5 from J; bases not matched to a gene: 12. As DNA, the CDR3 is TGTGCCAGCAGTGATATGACAGGGACGTTTCGGACCGGGGAGCTGTTTTTT. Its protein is CASSDMTGTFRTGELFF.

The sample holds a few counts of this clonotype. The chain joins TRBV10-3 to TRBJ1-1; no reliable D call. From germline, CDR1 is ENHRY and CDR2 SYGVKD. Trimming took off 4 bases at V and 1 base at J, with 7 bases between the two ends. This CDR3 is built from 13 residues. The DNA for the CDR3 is TGTGCCATCAGTGGGGCCAAGAACACTGAAGCTTTCTTT. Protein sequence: CAISGAKNTEAFF.

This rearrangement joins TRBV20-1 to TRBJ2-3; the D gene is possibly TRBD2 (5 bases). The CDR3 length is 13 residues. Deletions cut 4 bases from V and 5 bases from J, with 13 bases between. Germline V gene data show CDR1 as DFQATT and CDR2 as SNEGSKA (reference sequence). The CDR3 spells CSATGPRGDTQYF. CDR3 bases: TGCAGTGCTACGGGTCCCCGGGGAGATACGCAGTATTTT.

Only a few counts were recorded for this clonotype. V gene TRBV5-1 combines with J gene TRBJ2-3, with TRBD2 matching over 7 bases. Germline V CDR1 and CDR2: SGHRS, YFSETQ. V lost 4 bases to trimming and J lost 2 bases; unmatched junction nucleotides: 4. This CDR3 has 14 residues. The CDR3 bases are TGCGCCAGCAGCCATGAGCGGGACACAGATACGCAGTATTTT. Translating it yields CASSHERDTDTQYF.

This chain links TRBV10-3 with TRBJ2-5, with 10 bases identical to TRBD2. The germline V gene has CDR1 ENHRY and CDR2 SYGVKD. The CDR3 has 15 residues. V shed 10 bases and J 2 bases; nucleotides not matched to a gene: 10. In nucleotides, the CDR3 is TGTGCCACCTGGTCCGGACTAGCGGCTCAAGAGACCCAGTACTTC. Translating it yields CATWSGLAAQETQYF.

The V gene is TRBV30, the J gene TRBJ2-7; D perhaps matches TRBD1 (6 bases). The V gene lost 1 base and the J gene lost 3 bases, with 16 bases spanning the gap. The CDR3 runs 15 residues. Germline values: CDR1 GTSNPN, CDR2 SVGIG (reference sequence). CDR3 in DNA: TGTGCCTGGAGTGCCCCAATCAGGGGCCACTACGAGCAGTACTTC. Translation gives CAWSAPIRGHYEQYF.

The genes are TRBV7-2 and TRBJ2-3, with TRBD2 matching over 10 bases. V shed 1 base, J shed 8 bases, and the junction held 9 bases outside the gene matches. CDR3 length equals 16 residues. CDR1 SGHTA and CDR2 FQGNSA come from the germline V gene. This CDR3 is CASSLGYSGRAGTQYF. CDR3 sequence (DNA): TGTGCCAGCAGCTTAGGGTACAGCGGGAGGGCCGGTACGCAGTATTTT.

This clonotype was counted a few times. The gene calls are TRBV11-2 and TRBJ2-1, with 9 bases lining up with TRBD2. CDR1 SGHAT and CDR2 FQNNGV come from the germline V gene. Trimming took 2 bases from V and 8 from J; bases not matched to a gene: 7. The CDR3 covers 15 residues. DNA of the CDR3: TGTGCCAGCAGCTTATGGCGGGGGGGTAGCGATGAGCAGTTCTTC. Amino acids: CASSLWRGGSDEQFF.

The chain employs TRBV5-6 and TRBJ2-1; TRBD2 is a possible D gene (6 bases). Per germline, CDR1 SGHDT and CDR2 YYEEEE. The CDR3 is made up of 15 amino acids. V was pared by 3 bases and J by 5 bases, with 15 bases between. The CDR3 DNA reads TGTGCCAGCAGCTACGGGAGCATAAGGAACAATGAGCAGTTCTTC. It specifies CASSYGSIRNNEQFF.

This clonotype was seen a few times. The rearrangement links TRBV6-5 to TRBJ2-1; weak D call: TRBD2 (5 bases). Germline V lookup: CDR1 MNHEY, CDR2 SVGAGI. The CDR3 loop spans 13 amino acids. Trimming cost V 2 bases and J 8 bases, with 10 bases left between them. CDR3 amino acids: CASSYGEYDEQFF. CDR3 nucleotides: TGTGCCAGCAGTTACGGGGAGTATGATGAGCAGTTCTTC.

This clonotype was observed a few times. CDR3: CSARDPITNEQYF. The DNA for the CDR3 is TGCAGTGCTAGAGATCCGATTACCAACGAGCAGTACTTC. This rearrangement joins TRBV20-1 to TRBJ2-7; no clear D gene. V lost 0 bases, J lost 5 bases, and 11 bases lay in between. Germline loops: CDR1 DFQATT, CDR2 SNEGSKA (reference sequence). The CDR3 has 13 amino acids.

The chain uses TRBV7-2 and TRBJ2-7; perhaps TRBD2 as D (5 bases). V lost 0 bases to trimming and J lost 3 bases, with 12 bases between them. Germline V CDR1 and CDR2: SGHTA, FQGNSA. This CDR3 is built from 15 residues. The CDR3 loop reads CASSLARVRNYEQYF. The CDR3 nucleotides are TGTGCCAGCAGCTTAGCGCGGGTCCGGAACTACGAGCAGTACTTC.

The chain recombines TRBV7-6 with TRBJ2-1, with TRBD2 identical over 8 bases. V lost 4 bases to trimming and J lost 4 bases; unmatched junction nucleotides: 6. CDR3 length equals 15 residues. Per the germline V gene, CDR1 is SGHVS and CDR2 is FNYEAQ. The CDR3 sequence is CASSSLGGGYNEQFF. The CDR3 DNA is TGTGCCAGCAGCTCCCTAGGCGGGGGGTACAATGAGCAGTTCTTC.

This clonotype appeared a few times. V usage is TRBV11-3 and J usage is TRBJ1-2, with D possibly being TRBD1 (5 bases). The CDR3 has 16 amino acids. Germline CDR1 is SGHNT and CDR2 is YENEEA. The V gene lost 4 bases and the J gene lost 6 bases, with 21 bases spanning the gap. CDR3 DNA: TGTGCCAGCAGCTATCGAATCTGGAAGACAGAGGATGGCTACACCTTC. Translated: CASSYRIWKTEDGYTF.

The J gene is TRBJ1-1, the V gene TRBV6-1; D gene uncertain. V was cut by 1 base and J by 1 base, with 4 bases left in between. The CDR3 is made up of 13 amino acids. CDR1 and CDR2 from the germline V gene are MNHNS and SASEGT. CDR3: CASSEVGNTEAFF. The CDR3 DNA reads TGTGCCAGCAGTGAAGTAGGGAACACTGAAGCTTTCTTT.

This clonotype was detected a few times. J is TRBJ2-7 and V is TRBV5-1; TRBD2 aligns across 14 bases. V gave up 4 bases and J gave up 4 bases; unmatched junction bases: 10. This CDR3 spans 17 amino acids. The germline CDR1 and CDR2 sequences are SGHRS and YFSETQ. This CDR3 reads CASSQPGTSGRPYEQYF. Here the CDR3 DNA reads TGCGCCAGCAGCCAGCCGGGGACTAGCGGGAGACCATACGAGCAGTACTTC.

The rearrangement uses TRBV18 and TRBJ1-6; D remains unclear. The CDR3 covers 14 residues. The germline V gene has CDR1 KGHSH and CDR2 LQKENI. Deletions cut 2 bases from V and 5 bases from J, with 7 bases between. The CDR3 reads CASSPFTDNSPLHF. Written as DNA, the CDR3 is TGTGCCAGCTCACCATTTACCGATAATTCACCCCTCCACTTT.

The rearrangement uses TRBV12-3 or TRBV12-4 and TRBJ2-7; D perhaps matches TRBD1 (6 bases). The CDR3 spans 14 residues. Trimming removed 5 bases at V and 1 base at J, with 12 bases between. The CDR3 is CASSLHRESYEQYF. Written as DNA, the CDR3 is TGTGCCAGCAGTCTACACAGGGAGTCCTACGAGCAGTACTTC.

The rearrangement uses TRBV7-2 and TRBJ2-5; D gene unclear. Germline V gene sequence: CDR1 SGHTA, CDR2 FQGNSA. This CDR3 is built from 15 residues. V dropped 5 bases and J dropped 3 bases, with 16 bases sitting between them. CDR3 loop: CASSKIGRREETQYF. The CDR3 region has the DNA TGTGCCAGCAGCAAAATCGGCCGCCGTGAAGAGACCCAGTACTTC. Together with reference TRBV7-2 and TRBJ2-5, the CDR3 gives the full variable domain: GAGVSQSPSNKVTEKGKDVELRCDPISGHTALYWYRQSLGQGLEFLIYFQGNSAPDKSGLPSDRFSAERTGGSVSTLTIQRTQQEDSAVYLCASSKIGRREETQYFGPGTRLLVL.